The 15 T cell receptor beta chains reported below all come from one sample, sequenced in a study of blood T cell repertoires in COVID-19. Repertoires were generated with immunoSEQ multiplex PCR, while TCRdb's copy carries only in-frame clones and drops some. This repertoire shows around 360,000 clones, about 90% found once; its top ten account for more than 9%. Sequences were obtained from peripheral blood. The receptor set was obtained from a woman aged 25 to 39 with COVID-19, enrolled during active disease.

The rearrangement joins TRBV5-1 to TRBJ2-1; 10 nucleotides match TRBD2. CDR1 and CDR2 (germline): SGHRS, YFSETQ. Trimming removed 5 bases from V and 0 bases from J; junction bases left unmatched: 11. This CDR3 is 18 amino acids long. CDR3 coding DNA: TGCGCCAGCAGACAGCGGGAGGGATTCGGGAGCTCCTACAATGAGCAGTTCTTC. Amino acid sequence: CASRQREGFGSSYNEQFF.

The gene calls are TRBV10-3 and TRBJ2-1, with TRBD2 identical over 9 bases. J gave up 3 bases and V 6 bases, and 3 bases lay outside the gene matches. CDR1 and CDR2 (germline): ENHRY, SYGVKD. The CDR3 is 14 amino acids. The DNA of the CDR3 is TGTGCCATCAGAAGACTAGCGGACTACAATGAGCAGTTCTTC. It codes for CAIRRLADYNEQFF.

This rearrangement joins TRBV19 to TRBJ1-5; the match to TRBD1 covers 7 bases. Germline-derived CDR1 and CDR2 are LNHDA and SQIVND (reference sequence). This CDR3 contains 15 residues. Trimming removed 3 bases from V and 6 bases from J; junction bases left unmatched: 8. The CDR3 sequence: CASSISTGAAQPQHF. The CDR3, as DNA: TGTGCCAGTAGTATTTCTACAGGGGCGGCTCAGCCCCAGCATTTT.

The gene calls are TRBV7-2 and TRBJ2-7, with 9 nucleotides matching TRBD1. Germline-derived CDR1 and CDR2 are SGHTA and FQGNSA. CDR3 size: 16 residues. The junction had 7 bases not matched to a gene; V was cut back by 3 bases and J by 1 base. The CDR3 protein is CASSLAPGQGSYEQYF. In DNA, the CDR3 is TGTGCCAGCAGCTTGGCCCCGGGACAGGGTTCCTACGAGCAGTACTTC. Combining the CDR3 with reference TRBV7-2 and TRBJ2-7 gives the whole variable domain GAGVSQSPSNKVTEKGKDVELRCDPISGHTALYWYRQSLGQGLEFLIYFQGNSAPDKSGLPSDRFSAERTGGSVSTLTIQRTQQEDSAVYLCASSLAPGQGSYEQYFGPGTRLTVT.

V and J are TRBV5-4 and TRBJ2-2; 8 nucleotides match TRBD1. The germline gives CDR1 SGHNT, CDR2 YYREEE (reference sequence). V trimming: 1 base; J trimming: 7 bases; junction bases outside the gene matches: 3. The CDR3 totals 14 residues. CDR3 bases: TGTGCCAGCAGCTTGACAGGGGGTAGCGGGGAGCTGTTTTTT. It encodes CASSLTGGSGELFF.

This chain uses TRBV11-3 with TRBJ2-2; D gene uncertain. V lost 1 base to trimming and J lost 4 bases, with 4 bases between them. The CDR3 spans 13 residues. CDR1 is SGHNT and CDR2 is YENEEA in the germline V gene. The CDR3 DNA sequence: TGTGCCAGCAGCTTAGGCAGCACCGGGGAGCTGTTTTTT. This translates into CASSLGSTGELFF.

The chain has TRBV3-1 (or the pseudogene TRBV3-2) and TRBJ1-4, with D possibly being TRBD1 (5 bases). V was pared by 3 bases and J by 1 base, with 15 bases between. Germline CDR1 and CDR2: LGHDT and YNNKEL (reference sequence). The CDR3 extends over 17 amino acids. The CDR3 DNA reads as TGTGCCAGCAGCCAGAGACGGGGGAGGGGAACTAATGAAAAACTGTTTTTT. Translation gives CASSQRRGRGTNEKLFF.

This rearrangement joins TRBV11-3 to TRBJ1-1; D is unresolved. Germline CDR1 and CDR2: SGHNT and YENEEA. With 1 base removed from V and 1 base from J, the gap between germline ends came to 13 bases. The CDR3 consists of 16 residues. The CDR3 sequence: CASSLGLGRENTEAFF. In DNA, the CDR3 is TGTGCCAGCAGCTTAGGATTGGGGAGGGAGAACACTGAAGCTTTCTTT.

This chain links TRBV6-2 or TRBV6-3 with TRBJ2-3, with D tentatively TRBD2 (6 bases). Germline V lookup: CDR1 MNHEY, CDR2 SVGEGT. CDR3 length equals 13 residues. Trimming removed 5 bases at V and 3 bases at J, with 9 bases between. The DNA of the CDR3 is TGTGCCAGCAGTCGACTAGAAACAGATACGCAGTATTTT. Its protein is CASSRLETDTQYF.

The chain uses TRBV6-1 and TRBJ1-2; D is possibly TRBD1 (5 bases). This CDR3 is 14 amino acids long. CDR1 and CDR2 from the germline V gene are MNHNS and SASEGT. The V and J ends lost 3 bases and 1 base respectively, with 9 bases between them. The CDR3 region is CASSEPGHNYGYTF. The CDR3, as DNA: TGTGCCAGCAGTGAGCCAGGACATAACTATGGCTACACCTTC.

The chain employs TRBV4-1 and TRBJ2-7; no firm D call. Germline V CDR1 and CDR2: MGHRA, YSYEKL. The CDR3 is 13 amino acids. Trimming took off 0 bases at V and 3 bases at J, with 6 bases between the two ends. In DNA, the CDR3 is TGCGCCAGCAGCCAAGAGCGGCTCTACGAGCAGTACTTC. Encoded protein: CASSQERLYEQYF.

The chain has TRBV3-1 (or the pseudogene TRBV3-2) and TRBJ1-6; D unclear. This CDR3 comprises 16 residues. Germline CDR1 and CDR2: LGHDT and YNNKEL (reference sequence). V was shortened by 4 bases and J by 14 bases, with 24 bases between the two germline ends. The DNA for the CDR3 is TGTGCCAGCAGCCCTCCTGGACGCCGGGGAAGGATCTCCCTCCACTTT. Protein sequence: CASSPPGRRGRISLHF.

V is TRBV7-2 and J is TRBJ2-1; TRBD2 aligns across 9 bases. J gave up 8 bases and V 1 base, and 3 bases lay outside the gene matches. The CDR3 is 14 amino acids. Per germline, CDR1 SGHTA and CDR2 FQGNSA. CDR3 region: CASSLGTSGYEQFF. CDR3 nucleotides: TGTGCCAGCAGCTTAGGCACTAGCGGGTATGAGCAGTTCTTC.

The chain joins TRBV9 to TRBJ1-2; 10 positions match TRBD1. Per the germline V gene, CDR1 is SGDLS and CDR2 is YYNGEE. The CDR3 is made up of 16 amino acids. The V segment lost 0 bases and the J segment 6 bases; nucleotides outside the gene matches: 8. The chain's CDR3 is CASSVGPGTGVNGYTF. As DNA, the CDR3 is TGTGCCAGCAGCGTAGGCCCCGGGACAGGGGTTAATGGCTACACCTTC.

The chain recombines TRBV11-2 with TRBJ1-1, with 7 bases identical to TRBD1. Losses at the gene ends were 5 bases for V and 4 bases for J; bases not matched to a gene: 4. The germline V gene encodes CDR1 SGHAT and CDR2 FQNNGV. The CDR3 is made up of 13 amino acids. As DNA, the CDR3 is TGTGCCAGCAGCACCACAGGGGCCACTGAAGCTTTCTTT. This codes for CASSTTGATEAFF.